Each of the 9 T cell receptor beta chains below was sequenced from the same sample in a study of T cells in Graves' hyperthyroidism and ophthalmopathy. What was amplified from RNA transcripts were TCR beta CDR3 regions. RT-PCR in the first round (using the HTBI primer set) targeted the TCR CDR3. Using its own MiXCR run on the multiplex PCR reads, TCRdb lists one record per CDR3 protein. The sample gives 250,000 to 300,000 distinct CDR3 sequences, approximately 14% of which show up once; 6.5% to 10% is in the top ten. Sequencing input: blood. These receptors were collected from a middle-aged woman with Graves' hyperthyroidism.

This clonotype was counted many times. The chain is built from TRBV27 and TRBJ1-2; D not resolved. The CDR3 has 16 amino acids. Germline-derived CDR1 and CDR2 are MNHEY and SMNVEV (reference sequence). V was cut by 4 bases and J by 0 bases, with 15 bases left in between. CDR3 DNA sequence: TGTGCCAGCAGTTCACTCACCTCAGCCTCTAACTATGGCTACACCTTC. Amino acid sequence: CASSSLTSASNYGYTF.

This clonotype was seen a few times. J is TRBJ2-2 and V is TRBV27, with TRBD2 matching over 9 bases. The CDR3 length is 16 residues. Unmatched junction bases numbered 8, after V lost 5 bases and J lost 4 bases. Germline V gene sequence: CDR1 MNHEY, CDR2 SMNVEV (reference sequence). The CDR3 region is CASSPIAGDGTGELFF. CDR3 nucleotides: TGTGCCAGCAGTCCCATAGCGGGAGACGGCACCGGGGAGCTGTTTTTT.

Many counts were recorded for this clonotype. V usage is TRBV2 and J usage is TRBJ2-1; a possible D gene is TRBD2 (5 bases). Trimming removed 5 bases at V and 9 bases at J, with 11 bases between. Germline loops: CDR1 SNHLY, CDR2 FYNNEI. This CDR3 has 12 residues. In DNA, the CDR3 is TGTGCCAGCAGTACCATTGGGAGTGAGCAGTTCTTC. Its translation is CASSTIGSEQFF.

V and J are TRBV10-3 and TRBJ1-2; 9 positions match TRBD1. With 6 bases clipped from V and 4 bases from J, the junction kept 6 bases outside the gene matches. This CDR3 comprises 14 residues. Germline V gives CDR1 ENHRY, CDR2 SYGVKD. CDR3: CAIRGTGNRYGYTF. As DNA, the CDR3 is TGTGCCATCAGGGGGACAGGGAATCGCTATGGCTACACCTTC.

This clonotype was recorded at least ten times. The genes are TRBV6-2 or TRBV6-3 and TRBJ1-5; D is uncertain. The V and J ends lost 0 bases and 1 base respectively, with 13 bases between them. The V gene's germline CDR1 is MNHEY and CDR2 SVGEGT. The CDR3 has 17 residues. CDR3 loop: CASSYSMGKVSNQPQHF. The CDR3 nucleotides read TGTGCCAGCAGTTACTCGATGGGCAAAGTAAGCAATCAGCCCCAGCATTTT.

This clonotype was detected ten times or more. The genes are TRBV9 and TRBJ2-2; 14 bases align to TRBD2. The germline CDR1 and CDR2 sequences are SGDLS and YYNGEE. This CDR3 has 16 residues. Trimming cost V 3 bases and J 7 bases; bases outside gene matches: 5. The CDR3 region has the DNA TGTGCCAGCAGCGCCCCGGGACTAGCGGGAGTCGGGGAGCTGTTTTTT. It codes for CASSAPGLAGVGELFF.

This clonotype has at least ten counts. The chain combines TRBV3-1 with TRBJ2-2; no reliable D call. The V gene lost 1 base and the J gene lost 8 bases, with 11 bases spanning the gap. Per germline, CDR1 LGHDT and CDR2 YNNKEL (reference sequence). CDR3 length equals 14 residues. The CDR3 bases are TGTGCCAGCAGCCAAGCATCCCGTGAAGGGGAGCTGTTTTTT. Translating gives CASSQASREGELFF.

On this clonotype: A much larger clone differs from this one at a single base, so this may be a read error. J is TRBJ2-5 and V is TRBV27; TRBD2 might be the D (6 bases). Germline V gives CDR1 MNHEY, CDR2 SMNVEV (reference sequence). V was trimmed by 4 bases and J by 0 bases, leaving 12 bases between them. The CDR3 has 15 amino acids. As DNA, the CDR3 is TGTGCCAGCAGTTCGTGCCGGGACTACCAAGAGACCCAGTACTTC. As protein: CASSSCRDYQETQYF.

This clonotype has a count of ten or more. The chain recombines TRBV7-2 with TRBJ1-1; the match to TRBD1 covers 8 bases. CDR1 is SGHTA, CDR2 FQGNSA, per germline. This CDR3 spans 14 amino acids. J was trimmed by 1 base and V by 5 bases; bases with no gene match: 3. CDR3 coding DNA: TGTGCCAGCAGCCTGGGACAGGCGAACACTGAAGCTTTCTTT. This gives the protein CASSLGQANTEAFF.